This entry lists 11 T cell receptor beta chains sequenced from one sample in a study of T cells after yellow fever vaccination. TCRdb analysed the 5' RACE reads with MiXCR anew, one entry per CDR3 protein. The sample gives about 320,000 distinct CDR3 sequences, over 3.5% of which show up once; 15% to 20% is in the top ten. The sample in question was PBMCs, obtained 15 days after the yellow fever booster vaccination. The receptors were sampled from a man younger than 35 who received the YFV17D yellow fever vaccine.

This clonotype was detected many times. The chain has TRBV5-1 and TRBJ1-2; tentative D call: TRBD1 (6 bases). Trimming took off 0 bases at V and 5 bases at J, with 14 bases between the two ends. Germline assignment: CDR1 SGHRS and CDR2 YFSETQ. The CDR3 loop spans 15 amino acids. The CDR3 DNA sequence: TGCGCCAGCAGCTTGGATTCCGGGACACCTTATGGCTACACCTTC. It specifies CASSLDSGTPYGYTF.

Ten or more counts support this clonotype. The V and J genes are TRBV7-6 and TRBJ2-1; D is possibly TRBD1 (6 bases). The CDR3 consists of 12 residues. Germline CDR1 SGHVS, CDR2 FNYEAQ. Trimming left V 4 bases short and J 9 bases short, with 10 bases between. The DNA for the CDR3 is TGTGCCAGCAGCTCTGCCAGGGGTGAGCAGTTCTTC. Protein product: CASSSARGEQFF.

In its sample, this clonotype was seen a few times. The chain links TRBV5-1 to TRBJ2-5; D may match TRBD1 or TRBD2 (5 bases each). Deletions cut 5 bases from V and 3 bases from J, with 14 bases between. Germline values: CDR1 SGHRS, CDR2 YFSETQ. CDR3 size: 14 residues. CDR3 sequence reads: CASSRGTDKETQYF. The CDR3 region has the DNA TGCGCCAGCAGTCGTGGGACGGATAAAGAGACCCAGTACTTC.

The gene calls are TRBV7-9 and TRBJ1-2; 7 nucleotides agree with TRBD1. CDR1 is SEHNR and CDR2 is FQNEAQ in the germline V gene (reference sequence). Germline trimming cut 4 bases from V and 4 bases from J; bases unmatched to any gene: 15. This CDR3 comprises 17 residues. Here the CDR3 reads CASSSNLLRQGFYGYTF. CDR3 nucleotide sequence: TGTGCCAGCAGCTCCAACCTTCTTCGACAGGGCTTCTATGGCTACACCTTC.

This clonotype showed up many times. V gene TRBV7-3 combines with J gene TRBJ2-2, with TRBD1 matching 11 bases. The CDR3 runs to 18 residues. Germline V gene lookup returns CDR1 SGHTA and CDR2 FQGTGA. The J segment lost 4 bases and the V segment lost 3 bases, leaving 10 bases of the junction unmatched. The CDR3: CASSFSGQGARSTGELFF. The CDR3, as DNA: TGTGCCAGCAGCTTCTCCGGACAGGGGGCGCGCAGCACCGGGGAGCTGTTTTTT.

This clonotype was observed many times. V gene TRBV7-9 combines with J gene TRBJ1-1, with a possible D match to TRBD1 (5 bases). Germline V gene sequence: CDR1 SEHNR, CDR2 FQNEAQ (reference sequence). The CDR3 covers 12 residues. The germline V and J ends were trimmed by 0 bases and 10 bases, with 9 bases remaining between them. The CDR3 here is CASSLAVGRAFF. The CDR3 nucleotides read TGTGCCAGCAGCTTAGCGGTGGGGCGAGCTTTCTTT.

This clonotype was detected a few times. The chain has TRBV7-2 and TRBJ1-1; a weak D match, TRBD1 (5 bases). In germline, CDR1 is SGHTA, CDR2 FQGNSA. CDR3 size: 15 residues. V lost 3 bases, J lost 7 bases, and 18 bases lay in between. The DNA of the CDR3 is TGTGCCAGCAGCTTCTCTTCGGATGGGCAGGGTGAAGCTTTCTTT. Residues: CASSFSSDGQGEAFF.

This clonotype was seen at least ten times. This rearrangement joins TRBV5-6 to TRBJ2-7; the D is unclear. From germline, CDR1 is SGHDT and CDR2 YYEEEE. CDR3 length: 13 residues. The ends were cut back, 4 bases at V and 3 bases at J, with 11 bases in the middle. This CDR3 is CASSRRLIYEQYV. The CDR3 DNA reads as TGTGCCAGCAGCCGGCGACTCATCTACGAGCAGTACGTC.

Ten or more counts support this clonotype. V usage is TRBV12-3 or TRBV12-4 and J usage is TRBJ1-5; D gene uncertain. This CDR3 region has 13 residues. V lost 6 bases and J lost 4, with 10 bases in between. The CDR3: CASSRRENQPQHF. CDR3 nucleotides: TGTGCCAGCAGCCGCCGGGAGAATCAGCCCCAGCATTTT.

The table lists this clonotype with a few counts. V and J are TRBV21-1 and TRBJ1-4; whether TRBD1, the table's D call, matches the DNA was not checked. TRBV21-1 is a pseudogene locus. The CDR3 consists of 18 residues. The CDR3 nucleotides are TGTGCCAGCAGCAAGGCAGGATCCGGGAAGCAGACGCATGAAAAACTGTTTTTT. This translates into CASSKAGSGKQTHEKLFF.

This clonotype has a count of ten or more. This sequence joins TRBV5-1 and TRBJ2-3; 8 positions agree with TRBD2. Germline loops: CDR1 SGHRS, CDR2 YFSETQ. The CDR3 length is 18 residues. Unmatched junction bases numbered 13, after V lost 4 bases and J lost 0 bases. CDR3 amino acids: CASSGLRGGMASTDTQYF. The CDR3, as DNA: TGCGCCAGCAGCGGACTTCGCGGGGGGATGGCTAGCACAGATACGCAGTATTTT.